These 9 T cell receptor beta chains came from one sample sequenced in a study of T cell responses to AZD1222 COVID-19 vaccine. Libraries were prepared by immunoSEQ multiplex PCR; TCRdb keeps only in-frame clonotypes and omits some of them. The sample carries some 89,000 clones, 90% recorded once. The sample was peripheral blood, taken on day 0 of AZD1222 vaccination. All receptors derive from an adult in good health.

This clone has more than one count but fewer than ten. The chain employs TRBV18 and TRBJ2-1; unclear D gene. Germline V gene lookup returns CDR1 KGHSH and CDR2 LQKENI. The length of the CDR3 is 14 residues. Trimming pared 3 bases from V and 1 base from J, leaving 7 bases between. CDR3: CASSPERSYNEQFF. The CDR3 nucleotides read TGTGCCAGCTCACCGGAGAGGTCCTACAATGAGCAGTTCTTC.

The rearrangement uses TRBV7-9 and TRBJ2-1; D is possibly TRBD2 (6 bases). Trimming removed 2 bases at V and 8 bases at J, with 7 bases between. The CDR3 loop spans 12 amino acids. Germline lookup yields CDR1 SEHNR and CDR2 FQNEAQ (reference sequence). For the CDR3, the DNA is TGTGCCAGCAGCTTATGGGAGGATGAGCAGTTCTTC. This gives the protein CASSLWEDEQFF.

The rearrangement joins TRBV7-9 to TRBJ2-1; D is uncertain. This CDR3 comprises 15 residues. V shed 6 bases and J shed 6 bases, with 18 bases lying between them. Looked up from germline, CDR1 is SEHNR and CDR2 is FQNEAQ (reference sequence). The CDR3 region has the DNA TGTGCCAGCAGTAATCGTCGGAGTACGATCAATGAGCAGTTCTTC. This translates into CASSNRRSTINEQFF. Together with reference TRBV7-9 and TRBJ2-1, the CDR3 gives the full variable domain: DTGVSQNPRHKITKRGQNVTFRCDPISEHNRLYWYRQTLGQGPEFLTYFQNEAQLEKSRLLSDRFSAERPKGSFSTLEIQRTEQGDSAMYLCASSNRRSTINEQFFGPGTRLTVL.

The J gene is TRBJ2-7, the V gene TRBV19, with a weak D call TRBD1 (5 bases). V was shortened by 7 bases and J by 1 base, with 14 bases between the two germline ends. CDR1 is LNHDA, CDR2 SQIVND, per germline (reference sequence). The CDR3 extends over 14 amino acids. The CDR3 reads CASTPSAGSYEQYF. In DNA form, the CDR3 reads TGTGCCAGTACCCCCTCAGCAGGGTCCTACGAGCAGTACTTC.

This sequence joins TRBV6-5 and TRBJ1-5; D is unresolved. The CDR3 contains 15 residues. Germline loops: CDR1 MNHEY, CDR2 SVGAGI. V lost 3 bases and J lost 0, with 9 bases in between. For the CDR3, the DNA is TGTGCCAGCAGTTATACACAGTATAGCAATCAGCCCCAGCATTTT. Residues: CASSYTQYSNQPQHF.

The chain is built from TRBV5-8 and TRBJ1-2; tentative D call: TRBD1 (6 bases). V lost 7 bases and J lost 7, with 17 bases in between. This CDR3 region has 13 residues. Germline-derived CDR1 and CDR2 are SGHTS and YDEGEE. CDR3 bases: TGTGCCAGCGATACGGGGGGGGCTACTGGCTACACCTTC. Encoded protein: CASDTGGATGYTF. The full variable domain, its missing parts supplied by reference TRBV5-8 and TRBJ1-2, is EAGVTQSPTHLIKTRGQQATLRCSPISGHTSVYWYQQALGLGLQFLLWYDEGEERNRGNFPPRFSGRQFPNYSSELNVNALELEDSALYLCASDTGGATGYTFGSGTRLTVV.

In regard to this clone: The conserved closing phenylalanine or tryptophan is absent in this CDR3, likely reflecting a read error. Because the CDR3's place on the DNA is in doubt, the DNA is left out and the CDR3 is given as listed by TCRdb. The chain carries TRBV10-1 and TRBJ1-4. The CDR3 length equals 9 residues, ends included. Germline V gives CDR1 WNHNN, CDR2 SYGVQD (reference sequence). The CDR3 reads CASEPGSVL.

V gene TRBV28 combines with J gene TRBJ1-5, with D unresolved. V was cut by 3 bases and J by 5 bases, with 8 bases left in between. Per germline, CDR1 MDHEN and CDR2 SYDVKM. This CDR3 spans 13 amino acids. DNA of the CDR3: TGTGCCAGCAGTTTGAGGGCGTATCAGCCCCAGCATTTT. Translating it yields CASSLRAYQPQHF.

This chain joins TRBV4-1 and TRBJ2-1, with 7 positions matching TRBD1. The CDR3 loop spans 15 amino acids. J was trimmed by 2 bases and V by 4 bases; bases with no gene match: 5. Germline loops: CDR1 MGHRA, CDR2 YSYEKL. The CDR3 spells CASSPRQGTYNEQFF. The CDR3 bases are TGCGCCAGCAGCCCCCGACAGGGAACCTACAATGAGCAGTTCTTC.